The 31 T cell receptor beta chains below come from one sample, sequenced in a study of blood T cell repertoires in COVID-19. Some clones are missing from TCRdb's copy, which holds only in-frame ones; the method was immunoSEQ multiplex PCR. The sample has around 120,000 clones, 85% to 90% seen once; the top ten hold 3.8%. The specimen was peripheral blood. The origin of the receptors is a woman aged 60-75 years with COVID-19, enrolled during active disease.

The chain recombines TRBV5-6 with TRBJ1-2; 9 bases align to TRBD1. Germline V gene data show CDR1 as SGHDT and CDR2 as YYEEEE. The CDR3 contains 13 residues. The V segment lost 4 bases and the J segment 4 bases; nucleotides outside the gene matches: 2. CDR3 nucleotides: TGTGCCAGCAGCAGGGACAGGGCCTATGGCTACACCTTC. Translation: CASSRDRAYGYTF.

V is TRBV7-2 and J is TRBJ1-4, with TRBD1 matching over 8 bases. Germline values: CDR1 SGHTA, CDR2 FQGNSA. V lost 1 base, J lost 8 bases, and 9 bases stayed unmatched. This CDR3 contains 16 residues. The CDR3 DNA sequence: TGTGCCAGCAGCTTAGGTTCTGGACAGGGTATCGAAAAACTGTTTTTT. Translated: CASSLGSGQGIEKLFF.

This clone was detected only a few times. The chain employs TRBV27 and TRBJ1-1; 7 bases match TRBD1. The CDR3 sequence is 13 residues long. Trimming took 2 bases from V and 7 from J; bases not matched to a gene: 4. CDR1 is MNHEY, CDR2 SMNVEV, per germline (reference sequence). CDR3 bases: TGTGCCAGCAGTTTAAAGGGGGCAAGTGAAGCTTTCTTT. It translates to CASSLKGASEAFF.

This clone was seen a single time. The gene calls are TRBV2 and TRBJ2-3; weak D call: TRBD1 (5 bases). Trimming removed 8 bases at V and 2 bases at J, with 20 bases between. The CDR3 has 16 residues. CDR1 SNHLY and CDR2 FYNNEI come from the germline V gene. The CDR3 coding sequence is TGTGCCAGCGAAAAGGTGCGGCAGGGATACACAGATACGCAGTATTTT. Amino acid sequence: CASEKVRQGYTDTQYF.

In its sample, this clone was seen once. CDR3 sequence reads: CASSQRQGITDTQYF. DNA for the CDR3: TGTGCCAGCAGTCAGAGACAGGGTATCACAGATACGCAGTATTTT. The chain combines TRBV27 with TRBJ2-3, with 7 bases lining up with TRBD1. J was trimmed by 2 bases and V by 5 bases; bases with no gene match: 7. Germline CDR1 and CDR2: MNHEY and SMNVEV (reference sequence). The CDR3 totals 15 residues.

The gene calls are TRBV2 and TRBJ2-1; D might be TRBD2 (6 bases). The CDR3 totals 11 residues. The V gene's germline CDR1 is SNHLY and CDR2 FYNNEI. V was cut by 6 bases and J by 8 bases, with 8 bases left in between. CDR3 loop: CASRVADEQFF. DNA of the CDR3: TGTGCCAGCAGGGTAGCGGATGAGCAGTTCTTC.

This chain uses TRBV7-2 with TRBJ2-1, with 9 bases matching TRBD2. CDR1 and CDR2 from the germline V gene are SGHTA and FQGNSA. CDR3 length: 17 residues. The ends lost 1 base at V and 5 bases at J; junction bases unmatched: 9. CDR3 amino acids: CASSLVSAGGSNNEQFF. CDR3 nucleotides: TGTGCCAGCAGCTTAGTTTCTGCGGGGGGGTCAAACAATGAGCAGTTCTTC.

The chain joins TRBV19 to TRBJ1-2; 9 bases match TRBD1. CDR3 length: 14 amino acids. The ends lost 6 bases at V and 2 bases at J; junction bases unmatched: 4. The germline V gene encodes CDR1 LNHDA and CDR2 SQIVND (reference sequence). The CDR3: CASRWTGVNYGYTF. CDR3 nucleotides: TGTGCCAGTAGATGGACAGGGGTGAACTATGGCTACACCTTC. Looking up the rest from reference TRBV19 and TRBJ1-2 gives the full variable domain: DGGITQSPKYLFRKEGQNVTLSCEQNLNHDAMYWYRQDPGQGLRLIYYSQIVNDFQKGDIAEGYSVSREKKESFPLTVTSAQKNPTAFYLCASRWTGVNYGYTFGSGTRLTVV.

The J gene is TRBJ1-2, the V gene TRBV9, with a weak D call TRBD1 (6 bases). V was pared by 3 bases and J by 1 base, with 13 bases between. The CDR3 consists of 15 residues. Per germline, CDR1 SGDLS and CDR2 YYNGEE. CDR3 residues: CASSAPTGRNYGYTF. In DNA form, the CDR3 reads TGTGCCAGCAGCGCCCCGACAGGCCGTAACTATGGCTACACCTTC.

This clone showed up just once. V gene TRBV29-1 combines with J gene TRBJ1-1, with 9 bases identical to TRBD1. CDR3 size: 13 residues. V shed 4 bases and J 1 base; nucleotides not matched to a gene: 1. Germline V gene lookup returns CDR1 SQVTM and CDR2 ANQGSEA. The CDR3: CSVGGQGNTEAFF. The CDR3 DNA reads TGCAGCGTTGGGGGACAGGGGAACACTGAAGCTTTCTTT. The full variable domain, its missing parts supplied by reference TRBV29-1 and TRBJ1-1, is SAVISQKPSRDICQRGTSLTIQCQVDSQVTMMFWYRQQPGQSLTLIATANQGSEATYESGFVIDKFPISRPNLTFSTLTVSNMSPEDSSIYLCSVGGQGNTEAFFGQGTRLTVV.

The table lists this clone with a count of one. V is TRBV19 and J is TRBJ1-4, with D tentatively TRBD1 (6 bases). CDR3 size: 16 residues. V was trimmed by 6 bases and J by 4 bases, leaving 18 bases between them. Looked up from germline, CDR1 is LNHDA and CDR2 is SQIVND (reference sequence). CDR3 sequence (DNA): TGTGCCAGTAGCAAATTGATAGGACAGAGTAATGAAAAACTGTTTTTT. Translated: CASSKLIGQSNEKLFF.

CDR3 DNA: TGTGCCAGCTCACCGTCTGGAGGGTACACAGATACGCAGTATTTT. Its translation is CASSPSGGYTDTQYF. V usage is TRBV18 and J usage is TRBJ2-3; tentative D call: TRBD2 (6 bases). Trimming stripped 3 bases from V and 2 bases from J, with 12 bases between. The CDR3 covers 15 residues. CDR1 and CDR2 from the germline V gene are KGHSH and LQKENI.

The rearrangement joins TRBV7-8 to TRBJ1-3, with no clear D. Trimming took off 5 bases at V and 2 bases at J, with 13 bases between the two ends. Per the germline V gene, CDR1 is SGHVS and CDR2 is FQNEAQ. The CDR3 consists of 15 residues. The CDR3 coding sequence is TGTGCCAGCAGCCCCGTAGCGGCCACTGGAAACACCATATATTTT. Translation: CASSPVAATGNTIYF.

The chain links TRBV13 to TRBJ2-2; D not certain. V shed 4 bases and J shed 2 bases, with 20 bases lying between them. Germline V CDR1 and CDR2: PRHDT, FYEKMQ (reference sequence). This CDR3 has 18 residues. DNA of the CDR3: TGTGCCAGCAGCTCTCCCCGCGCGGAGCCCTCAAACACCGGGGAGCTGTTTTTT. Its protein product is CASSSPRAEPSNTGELFF.

V gene TRBV13 combines with J gene TRBJ2-1; 11 bases match TRBD2. The trim removed 5 bases at V and 8 bases at J, leaving 14 bases unmatched. Germline assignment: CDR1 PRHDT and CDR2 FYEKMQ (reference sequence). CDR3 length: 17 amino acids. The CDR3, as DNA: TGTGCCAGCAGCCCCCGGGGTAGCGGGGGGGCCCCGCATGAGCAGTTCTTC. As protein: CASSPRGSGGAPHEQFF.

The chain links TRBV6-6 to TRBJ2-3, with D perhaps matching TRBD1 (5 bases). The V gene lost 5 bases and the J gene lost 3 bases, with 9 bases spanning the gap. CDR1 MNHNY and CDR2 SVGAGI come from the germline V gene (reference sequence). CDR3 length: 13 residues. In DNA, the CDR3 is TGTGCCAGCAGTCCCCAGGGTACAGATACGCAGTATTTT. It translates to CASSPQGTDTQYF.

The CDR3 loop is CASSSDRFHTIYF. In DNA, the CDR3 is TGTGCCAGCTCATCCGACAGGTTCCACACCATATATTTT. The chain couples TRBV18 to TRBJ1-3; weak D call: TRBD1 (6 bases). This CDR3 has 13 amino acids. V lost 5 bases, J lost 8 bases, and 13 bases lay in between. CDR1 is KGHSH and CDR2 is LQKENI in the germline V gene.

The V gene is TRBV4-1, the J gene TRBJ1-2; TRBD1 agrees at 7 bases. Germline lookup yields CDR1 MGHRA and CDR2 YSYEKL. V gave up 0 bases and J gave up 7 bases; unmatched junction bases: 11. The CDR3 totals 16 residues. The CDR3 sequence: CASSQESPTGFSGYTF. CDR3 bases: TGCGCCAGCAGCCAAGAGTCGCCGACAGGGTTTTCTGGCTACACCTTC.

The chain is built from TRBV10-3 and TRBJ1-2; a weak D match, TRBD1 (5 bases). Trimming shortened V by 8 bases and J by 1 base, and 11 bases separated the two germline ends. The CDR3 length is 13 residues. Looked up from germline, CDR1 is ENHRY and CDR2 is SYGVKD. The DNA for the CDR3 is TGTGCCATCTGGGGGGTCAATAACTATGGCTACACCTTC. Translation gives CAIWGVNNYGYTF.

The genes are TRBV7-9 and TRBJ2-1; 11 bases are shared with TRBD1. In germline, CDR1 is SEHNR, CDR2 FQNEAQ (reference sequence). The ends lost 0 bases at V and 7 bases at J; junction bases unmatched: 8. CDR3 length: 17 residues. This chain's CDR3 is CASSLALGQGVRNEQFF. The DNA for the CDR3 is TGTGCCAGCAGCTTAGCCTTGGGACAGGGGGTTCGGAATGAGCAGTTCTTC.

This rearrangement joins TRBV15 to TRBJ2-7; D unclear. This CDR3 spans 16 amino acids. Trimming took off 0 bases at V and 2 bases at J, with 14 bases between the two ends. Germline CDR1 is LNHNV and CDR2 is YYDKDF (reference sequence). The chain's CDR3 is CATSRDRLVLAYEQYF. The CDR3 coding sequence is TGTGCCACCAGCAGAGATCGTTTGGTTTTAGCCTACGAGCAGTACTTC.

V gene TRBV4-1 combines with J gene TRBJ1-1; 11 bases match TRBD1. With V trimmed by 3 bases and J by 0 bases, 6 bases remained unmatched. Germline loops: CDR1 MGHRA, CDR2 YSYEKL. The CDR3 sequence is 17 residues long. CDR3 in amino acids: CASSQPRDRGLNTEAFF. Here the CDR3 DNA reads TGCGCCAGCAGCCAGCCCCGGGACAGGGGGTTGAACACTGAAGCTTTCTTT.

This chain links TRBV4-3 with TRBJ2-3; D is ambiguous. CDR1 is LGHNA, CDR2 YSLEER, per germline. Trimming cost V 4 bases and J 0 bases, with 14 bases left between them. The CDR3 has 16 residues. The CDR3 here is CASSLDVSTSTDTQYF. The CDR3 region has the DNA TGCGCCAGCAGCCTAGACGTTTCTACTAGCACAGATACGCAGTATTTT.

The CDR3 reads CASSLTSGGNYGYTF. The CDR3 region has the DNA TGTGCCAGCAGCTTAACGTCTGGGGGGAACTATGGCTACACCTTC. The rearrangement links TRBV7-2 to TRBJ1-2, with a weak D call TRBD1 (5 bases). V gave up 2 bases and J gave up 2 bases, with 12 bases separating them. CDR1 is SGHTA, CDR2 FQGNSA, per germline. The CDR3 contains 15 residues.

The chain combines TRBV29-1 with TRBJ2-1; D is unclear. This CDR3 region has 12 residues. The V and J ends lost 5 bases and 5 bases respectively, with 10 bases between them. Germline lookup yields CDR1 SQVTM and CDR2 ANQGSEA. This CDR3 reads CSVRVLHNEQFF. CDR3 in DNA: TGCAGCGTTCGGGTATTGCACAATGAGCAGTTCTTC.

The chain joins TRBV5-1 to TRBJ1-6, with D unresolved. CDR1 and CDR2 from the germline V gene are SGHRS and YFSETQ. Trimming removed 4 bases at V and 7 bases at J, with 12 bases between. The CDR3 is 14 residues long. The CDR3 here is CASSPASGNSPLHF. The CDR3 DNA is TGCGCCAGCAGCCCCGCTAGTGGAAATTCACCCCTCCACTTT. The variable domain in full, with the rest retrieved from reference TRBV5-1 and TRBJ1-6, is KAGVTQTPRYLIKTRGQQVTLSCSPISGHRSVSWYQQTPGQGLQFLFEYFSETQRNKGNFPGRFSGRQFSNSRSEMNVSTLELGDSALYLCASSPASGNSPLHFGNGTRLTVT.

In this sample, this clone turned up once. The chain combines TRBV7-9 with TRBJ2-5; 7 bases fit TRBD1. Germline V gene sequence: CDR1 SEHNR, CDR2 FQNEAQ (reference sequence). V was pared by 4 bases and J by 4 bases, with 6 bases of the junction left unmatched. The CDR3 spans 14 residues. This chain's CDR3 is CASSSSRGRETQYF. CDR3 bases: TGTGCCAGCAGCTCCTCAAGGGGGCGAGAGACCCAGTACTTC.

This sequence joins TRBV18 and TRBJ2-1; 9 nucleotides match TRBD1. Germline V lookup: CDR1 KGHSH, CDR2 LQKENI. The V gene end was trimmed by 3 bases and the J gene end by 7 bases; junction bases not matched to a gene: 10. This CDR3 spans 16 amino acids. The CDR3 protein is CASSPGTGLGVNEQFF. The DNA of the CDR3 is TGTGCCAGCTCACCTGGGACAGGGCTGGGAGTTAATGAGCAGTTCTTC.

The J gene is TRBJ1-2, the V gene TRBV5-1, with 8 bases fitting TRBD1. The CDR3 sequence is 15 residues long. From germline, CDR1 is SGHRS and CDR2 YFSETQ. The ends lost 4 bases at V and 4 bases at J; junction bases unmatched: 9. The CDR3 spells CASSAGRGLGYGYTF. CDR3 nucleotide sequence: TGCGCCAGCAGCGCTGGCAGGGGGCTCGGCTATGGCTACACCTTC.

The CDR3 DNA reads as TGCGCCAGCAGCCAAGCTACAGGGACCTACGAGCAGTACTTC. Translating it yields CASSQATGTYEQYF. The chain is built from TRBV4-3 and TRBJ2-7, with a weak D call TRBD1 (6 bases). CDR3 length equals 14 residues. The V end lost 1 base, the J end lost 2 bases, and 9 bases lay between the germline ends. Germline lookup yields CDR1 LGHNA and CDR2 YSLEER.

This chain connects TRBV5-1 to TRBJ1-1; D call uncertain. Germline V lookup: CDR1 SGHRS, CDR2 YFSETQ. V lost 7 bases to trimming and J lost 8 bases, with 12 bases between them. This CDR3 comprises 11 residues. In DNA, the CDR3 is TGCGCCAGCTCAGTAGGAGCGGAAGCTTTCTTT. Residues: CASSVGAEAFF.